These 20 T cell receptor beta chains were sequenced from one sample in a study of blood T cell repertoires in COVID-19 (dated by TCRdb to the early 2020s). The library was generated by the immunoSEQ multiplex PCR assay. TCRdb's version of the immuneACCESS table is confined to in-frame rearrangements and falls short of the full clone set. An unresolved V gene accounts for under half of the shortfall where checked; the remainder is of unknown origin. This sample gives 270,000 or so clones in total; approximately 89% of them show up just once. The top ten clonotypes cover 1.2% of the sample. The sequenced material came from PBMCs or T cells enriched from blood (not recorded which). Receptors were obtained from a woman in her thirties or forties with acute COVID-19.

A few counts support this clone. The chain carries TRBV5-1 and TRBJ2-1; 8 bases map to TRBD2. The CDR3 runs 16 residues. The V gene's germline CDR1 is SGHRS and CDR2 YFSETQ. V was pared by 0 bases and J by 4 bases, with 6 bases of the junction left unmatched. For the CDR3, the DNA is TGCGCCAGCAGCTTGGACTTTTCGGGAGGGTACAATGAGCAGTTCTTC. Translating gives CASSLDFSGGYNEQFF.

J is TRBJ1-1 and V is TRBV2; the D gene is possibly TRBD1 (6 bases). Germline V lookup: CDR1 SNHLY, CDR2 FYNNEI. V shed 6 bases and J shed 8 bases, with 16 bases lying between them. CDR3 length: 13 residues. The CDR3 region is CASRAVSGQEAFF. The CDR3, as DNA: TGTGCCAGCAGAGCAGTTTCCGGACAGGAAGCTTTCTTT. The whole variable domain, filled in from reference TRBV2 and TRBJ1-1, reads EPEVTQTPSHQVTQMGQEVILRCVPISNHLYFYWYRQILGQKVEFLVSFYNNEISEKSEIFDDQFSVERPDGSNFTLKIRSTKLEDSAMYFCASRAVSGQEAFFGQGTRLTVV.

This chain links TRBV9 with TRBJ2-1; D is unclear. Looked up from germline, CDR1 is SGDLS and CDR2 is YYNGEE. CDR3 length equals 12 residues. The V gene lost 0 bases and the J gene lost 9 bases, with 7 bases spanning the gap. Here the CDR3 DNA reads TGTGCCAGCAGCGTAGGTCCGGTTGAGCAGTTCTTC. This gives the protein CASSVGPVEQFF.

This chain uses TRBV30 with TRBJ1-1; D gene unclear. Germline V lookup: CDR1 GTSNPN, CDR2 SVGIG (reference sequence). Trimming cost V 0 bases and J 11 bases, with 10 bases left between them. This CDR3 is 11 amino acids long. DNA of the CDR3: TGTGCCTGGAGTGTTATGTTCGGGGCTTTCTTT. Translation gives CAWSVMFGAFF.

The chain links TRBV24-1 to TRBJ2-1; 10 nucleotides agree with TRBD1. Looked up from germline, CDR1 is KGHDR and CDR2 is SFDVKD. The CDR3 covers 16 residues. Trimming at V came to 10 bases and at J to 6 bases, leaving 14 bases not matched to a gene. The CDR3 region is CATEEVGTGVSNEQFF. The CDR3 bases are TGTGCCACTGAAGAGGTGGGGACAGGGGTCAGCAATGAGCAGTTCTTC.

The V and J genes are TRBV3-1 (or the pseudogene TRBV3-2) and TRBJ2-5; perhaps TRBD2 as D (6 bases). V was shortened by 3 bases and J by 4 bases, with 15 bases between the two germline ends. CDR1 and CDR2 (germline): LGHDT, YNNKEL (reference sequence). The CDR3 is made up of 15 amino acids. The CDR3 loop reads CASSQTSLGAETQYF. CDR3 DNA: TGTGCCAGCAGCCAGACTAGTTTAGGGGCAGAGACCCAGTACTTC.

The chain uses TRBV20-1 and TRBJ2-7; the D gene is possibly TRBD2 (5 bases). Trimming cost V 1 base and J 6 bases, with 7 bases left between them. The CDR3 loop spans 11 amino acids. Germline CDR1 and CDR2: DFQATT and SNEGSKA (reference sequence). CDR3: CSARGGSEQYF. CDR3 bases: TGCAGTGCTAGAGGAGGGAGCGAGCAGTACTTC.

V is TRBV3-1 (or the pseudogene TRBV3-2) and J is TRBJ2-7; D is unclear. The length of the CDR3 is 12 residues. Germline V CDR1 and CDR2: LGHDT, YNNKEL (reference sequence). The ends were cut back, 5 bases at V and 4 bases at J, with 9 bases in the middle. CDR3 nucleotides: TGTGCCAGCAGCTCCGTCAGGTACGAGCAGTACTTC. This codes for CASSSVRYEQYF.

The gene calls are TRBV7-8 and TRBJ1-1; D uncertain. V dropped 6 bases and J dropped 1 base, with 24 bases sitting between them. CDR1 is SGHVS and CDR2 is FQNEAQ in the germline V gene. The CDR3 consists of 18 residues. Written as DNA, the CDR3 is TGTGCCAGCAGTTTTCCGCGCTTTGGGCAGGCGAAGAACACTGAAGCTTTCTTT. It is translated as CASSFPRFGQAKNTEAFF. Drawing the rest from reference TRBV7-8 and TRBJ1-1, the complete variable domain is GAGVSQSPRYKVAKRGQDVALRCDPISGHVSLFWYQQALGQGPEFLTYFQNEAQLDKSGLPSDRFFAERPEGSVSTLKIQRTQQEDSAVYLCASSFPRFGQAKNTEAFFGQGTRLTVV.

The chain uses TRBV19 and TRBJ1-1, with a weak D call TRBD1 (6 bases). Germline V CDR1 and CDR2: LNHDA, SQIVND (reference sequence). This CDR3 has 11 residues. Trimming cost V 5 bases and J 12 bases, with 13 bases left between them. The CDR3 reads CASSSHRVTFF. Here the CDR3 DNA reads TGTGCCAGTAGTTCCCACAGGGTAACTTTCTTT.

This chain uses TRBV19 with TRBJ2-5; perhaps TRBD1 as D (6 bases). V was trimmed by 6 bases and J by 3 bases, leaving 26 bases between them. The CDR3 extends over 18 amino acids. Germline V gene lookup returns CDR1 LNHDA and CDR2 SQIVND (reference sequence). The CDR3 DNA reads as TGTGCCAGTAGGCGGTGGGGGCCATACAACCTAGGGGAAGAGACCCAGTACTTC. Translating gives CASRRWGPYNLGEETQYF.

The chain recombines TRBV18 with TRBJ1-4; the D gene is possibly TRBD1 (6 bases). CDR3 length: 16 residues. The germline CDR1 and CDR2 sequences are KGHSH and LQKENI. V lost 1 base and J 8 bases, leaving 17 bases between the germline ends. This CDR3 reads CASSPLGTPRGEKLFF. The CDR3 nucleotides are TGTGCCAGCTCACCACTCGGGACACCTCGTGGGGAAAAACTGTTTTTT. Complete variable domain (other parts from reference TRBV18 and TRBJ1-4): NAGVMQNPRHLVRRRGQEARLRCSPMKGHSHVYWYRQLPEEGLKFMVYLQKENIIDESGMPKERFSAEFPKEGPSILRIQQVVRGDSAAYFCASSPLGTPRGEKLFFGSGTQLSVL.

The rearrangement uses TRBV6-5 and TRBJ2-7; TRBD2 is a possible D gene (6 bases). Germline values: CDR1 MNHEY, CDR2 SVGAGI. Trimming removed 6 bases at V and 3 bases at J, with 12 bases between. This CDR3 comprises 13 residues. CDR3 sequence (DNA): TGTGCCAGCAGCTATGGGACTTACTACGAGCAGTACTTC. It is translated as CASSYGTYYEQYF.

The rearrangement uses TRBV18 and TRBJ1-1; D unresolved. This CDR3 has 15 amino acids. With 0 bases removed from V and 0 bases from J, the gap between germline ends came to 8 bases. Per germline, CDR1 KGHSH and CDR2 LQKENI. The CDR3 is CASSPPSGMNTEAFF. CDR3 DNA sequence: TGTGCCAGCTCACCACCATCAGGAATGAACACTGAAGCTTTCTTT.

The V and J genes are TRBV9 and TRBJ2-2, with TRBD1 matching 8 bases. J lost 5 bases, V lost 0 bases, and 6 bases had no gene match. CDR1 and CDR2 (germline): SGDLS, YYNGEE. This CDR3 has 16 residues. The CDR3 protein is CASSVESTGGTGELFF. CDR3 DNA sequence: TGTGCCAGCAGCGTAGAGAGTACAGGGGGTACCGGGGAGCTGTTTTTT.

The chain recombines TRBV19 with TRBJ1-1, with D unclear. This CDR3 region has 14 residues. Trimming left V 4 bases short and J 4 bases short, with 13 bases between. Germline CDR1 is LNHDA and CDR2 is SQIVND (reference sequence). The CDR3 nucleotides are TGTGCCAGTAGTAACGGGGTCGGTTTCACTGAAGCTTTCTTT. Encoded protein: CASSNGVGFTEAFF.

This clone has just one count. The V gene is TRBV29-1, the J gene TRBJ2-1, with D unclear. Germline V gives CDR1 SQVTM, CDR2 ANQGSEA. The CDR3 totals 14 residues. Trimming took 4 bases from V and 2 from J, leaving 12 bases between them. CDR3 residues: CSVGSYETYNEQFF. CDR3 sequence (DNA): TGCAGCGTTGGGTCCTACGAAACCTACAATGAGCAGTTCTTC.

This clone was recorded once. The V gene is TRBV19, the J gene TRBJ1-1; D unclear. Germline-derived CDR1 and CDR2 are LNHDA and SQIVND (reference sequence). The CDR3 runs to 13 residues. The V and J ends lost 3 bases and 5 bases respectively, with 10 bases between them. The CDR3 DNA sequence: TGTGCCAGTAGTATCGGGGTTGAGACTGAAGCTTTCTTT. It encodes CASSIGVETEAFF.

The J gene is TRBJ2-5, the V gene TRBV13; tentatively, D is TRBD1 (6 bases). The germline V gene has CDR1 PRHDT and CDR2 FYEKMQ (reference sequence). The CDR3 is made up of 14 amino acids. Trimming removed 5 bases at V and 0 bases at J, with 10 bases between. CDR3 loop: CASSLRDNQETQYF. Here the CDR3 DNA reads TGTGCCAGCAGCCTCCGGGACAACCAAGAGACCCAGTACTTC.

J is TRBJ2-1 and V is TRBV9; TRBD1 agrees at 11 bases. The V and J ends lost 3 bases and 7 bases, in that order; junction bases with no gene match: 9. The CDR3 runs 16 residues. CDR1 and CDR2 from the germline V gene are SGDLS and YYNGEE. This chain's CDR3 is CASSGKDRGLVNEQFF. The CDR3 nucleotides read TGTGCCAGCAGCGGAAAGGACAGGGGGCTAGTTAATGAGCAGTTCTTC.